This T cell receptor beta chain was observed in a study of T cell repertoires in aging, cancer and after chemotherapy. Study at large: Donors were grouped into six age bands spanning 30 or younger through 70 or older. Healthy donor repertoires were recorded over several months to years and showed clear clonal overlap.

The V gene end was trimmed by 4 bases and the J gene end by 3 bases; junction bases not matched to a gene: 5. The germline V gene encodes CDR1 SGHRS and CDR2 YFSETQ. This CDR3 is 14 amino acids long. Rearranged V-D-J TRB sequences were amplified with a mixed TRB-A/B primer pool. A single record per CDR3 protein comes from TCRdb applying MiXCR to the multiplex PCR reads. The sample includes fewer than 9,000 distinct CDR3 sequences, 32% of them seen just once. Peripheral blood genomic DNA, not sorted cells or RNA, was the template. The chain combines TRBV5-1 with TRBJ2-5; 8 bases are a match to TRBD1. Sequencing was carried out using blood. This TCR came from a human donor in good health. CDR3 in DNA: TGCGCCAGCAGCCCGTTGACAGGGGAAGAGACCCAGTACTTC. Its translation is CASSPLTGEETQYF.